Each of the 17 T cell receptor beta chains below was sequenced from the same sample in a study of T cell clones after liver transplantation. Here immunoSEQ multiplex PCR was the method, and the copy in TCRdb shows in-frame clones only, minus some. Here the sample spans about 99,000 clones, around 86% being singletons. This specimen consisted of CD4+ T cells from blood, obtained before liver transplant. Source of these receptors: a human donor who received a liver transplant.

This chain uses TRBV7-2 with TRBJ1-6; TRBD1 matches at 7 bases. From germline, CDR1 is SGHTA and CDR2 FQGNSA. This CDR3 has 14 amino acids. The V gene end was trimmed by 5 bases and the J gene end by 9 bases; junction bases not matched to a gene: 7. The CDR3 nucleotides are TGTGCCAGCAGCCAGGGTCAGGGGGGTTCACCCCTCCACTTT. This gives the protein CASSQGQGGSPLHF. The full variable domain, with the rest looked up from reference TRBV7-2 and TRBJ1-6, is GAGVSQSPSNKVTEKGKDVELRCDPISGHTALYWYRQSLGQGLEFLIYFQGNSAPDKSGLPSDRFSAERTGGSVSTLTIQRTQQEDSAVYLCASSQGQGGSPLHFGNGTRLTVT.

This clone was seen just once. The V and J genes are TRBV28 and TRBJ1-1, with D perhaps TRBD1 (5 bases). CDR1 MDHEN and CDR2 SYDVKM come from the germline V gene. The CDR3 covers 13 residues. V was trimmed by 6 bases and J by 11 bases, leaving 19 bases between them. The CDR3 is CASSGGALWMAFF. The DNA of the CDR3 is TGTGCCAGCAGCGGAGGGGCACTGTGGATGGCTTTCTTT. The entire variable domain, with the rest obtained from reference TRBV28 and TRBJ1-1, is as follows: DVKVTQSSRYLVKRTGEKVFLECVQDMDHENMFWYRQDPGLGLRLIYFSYDVKMKEKGDIPEGYSVSREKKERFSLILESASTNQTSMYLCASSGGALWMAFFGQGTRLTVV.

The rearrangement links TRBV29-1 to TRBJ2-1, with TRBD2 matching 7 bases. This CDR3 region has 12 residues. Per germline, CDR1 SQVTM and CDR2 ANQGSEA. Germline trimming cut 4 bases from V and 9 bases from J; bases unmatched to any gene: 6. The chain's CDR3 is CSVGEGKSEQFF. CDR3 coding DNA: TGCAGCGTTGGGGAGGGGAAGAGTGAGCAGTTCTTC.

This sequence joins TRBV9 and TRBJ2-3; D unresolved. Trimming removed 0 bases at V and 0 bases at J, with 11 bases between. The V gene's germline CDR1 is SGDLS and CDR2 YYNGEE. There are 16 residues in the CDR3. DNA of the CDR3: TGTGCCAGCAGCGTAGATCCTGACTTTAGCACAGATACGCAGTATTTT. It is translated as CASSVDPDFSTDTQYF.

This clone has a single count. The chain employs TRBV2 and TRBJ1-1; TRBD1 agrees at 7 bases. In germline, CDR1 is SNHLY, CDR2 FYNNEI. Unmatched junction bases numbered 3, after V lost 10 bases and J lost 1 base. CDR3 length equals 12 residues. CDR3 region: CATGQRNTEAFF. CDR3 sequence (DNA): TGTGCCACGGGACAGAGGAACACTGAAGCTTTCTTT.

The rearrangement joins TRBV28 to TRBJ1-2, with TRBD1 as a possible D gene (6 bases). The germline V and J ends were trimmed by 7 bases and 4 bases, with 16 bases remaining between them. Germline CDR1 is MDHEN and CDR2 is SYDVKM. CDR3 size: 14 residues. In DNA form, the CDR3 reads TGTGCCAGCACCCTATACAGGGCTCCCTATGGCTACACCTTC. Protein sequence: CASTLYRAPYGYTF.

The gene calls are TRBV7-7 and TRBJ2-5; no clear D gene. Germline CDR1 and CDR2: SSHAT and FNYEAQ (reference sequence). Trimming cost V 5 bases and J 5 bases, with 15 bases left between them. CDR3 size: 14 residues. Here the CDR3 DNA reads TGTGCCAGCAGCCCCGGTCCCGTGGCGGAGACCCAGTACTTC. Translating it yields CASSPGPVAETQYF. Variable domain in full (rest from reference TRBV7-7 and TRBJ2-5): GAGVSQSPRYKVTKRGQDVTLRCDPISSHATLYWYQQALGQGPEFLTYFNYEAQPDKSGLPSDRFSAERPEGSISTLTIQRTEQRDSAMYRCASSPGPVAETQYFGPGTRLLVL.

This rearrangement joins TRBV5-6 to TRBJ1-1, with unresolved D. V was trimmed by 6 bases and J by 5 bases, leaving 17 bases between them. Germline assignment: CDR1 SGHDT and CDR2 YYEEEE. The CDR3 spans 14 residues. The DNA for the CDR3 is TGTGCCAGCAACCCTAGCGGGCGAGAGACTGAAGCTTTCTTT. It specifies CASNPSGRETEAFF.

The rearrangement joins TRBV9 to TRBJ1-2; TRBD1 is a possible D gene (5 bases). This CDR3 has 15 residues. CDR1 and CDR2 (germline): SGDLS, YYNGEE. V dropped 2 bases and J dropped 3 bases, with 14 bases sitting between them. The CDR3 DNA reads as TGTGCCAGCAGCGTGGGGAGGGGCAGGGACTATGGCTACACCTTC. Protein product: CASSVGRGRDYGYTF.

The chain combines TRBV5-6 with TRBJ1-1; D is ambiguous. V was pared by 0 bases and J by 1 base, with 4 bases between. The CDR3 spans 13 residues. Germline V gene lookup returns CDR1 SGHDT and CDR2 YYEEEE. The CDR3 DNA is TGTGCCAGCAGCTTGGCGGCGAACACTGAAGCTTTCTTT. Encoded protein: CASSLAANTEAFF.

The chain carries TRBV29-1 and TRBJ1-5, with D tentatively TRBD1 (6 bases). Trimming left V 7 bases short and J 0 bases short, with 13 bases between. Germline CDR1 is SQVTM and CDR2 is ANQGSEA. This CDR3 comprises 14 residues. The CDR3 nucleotides are TGCAGCGCCGGTTGGGGGCTTAGCAATCAGCCCCAGCATTTT. Translated: CSAGWGLSNQPQHF. Complete variable domain (other parts from reference TRBV29-1 and TRBJ1-5): SAVISQKPSRDICQRGTSLTIQCQVDSQVTMMFWYRQQPGQSLTLIATANQGSEATYESGFVIDKFPISRPNLTFSTLTVSNMSPEDSSIYLCSAGWGLSNQPQHFGDGTRLSIL.

The gene calls are TRBV19 and TRBJ1-5, with 7 bases matching TRBD1. V lost 3 bases to trimming and J lost 7 bases; unmatched junction nucleotides: 3. Germline-derived CDR1 and CDR2 are LNHDA and SQIVND (reference sequence). The CDR3 spans 13 residues. CDR3 in amino acids: CASSMEGGQPQHF. In DNA form, the CDR3 reads TGTGCCAGTAGTATGGAAGGGGGCCAGCCCCAGCATTTT.

The rearrangement links TRBV7-8 to TRBJ1-3; tentatively, D is TRBD1 (5 bases). The CDR3 is made up of 15 amino acids. The V gene's germline CDR1 is SGHVS and CDR2 FQNEAQ. Trimming shortened V by 1 base and J by 4 bases, and 11 bases separated the two germline ends. CDR3 DNA: TGTGCCAGCAGCTTAGAGGCAGGGAGCGGAAACACCATATATTTT. Amino acid sequence: CASSLEAGSGNTIYF.

The CDR3 here is CASSYSIRSEQYF. In nucleotides, the CDR3 is TGTGCCAGCAGTTACTCGATCAGATCCGAGCAGTACTTC. This sequence joins TRBV6-5 and TRBJ2-7; the D is unclear. V shed 0 bases and J shed 6 bases, with 9 bases lying between them. From germline, CDR1 is MNHEY and CDR2 SVGAGI. The CDR3 extends over 13 amino acids.

This sequence joins TRBV30 and TRBJ2-6; no clear D. Germline CDR1 is GTSNPN and CDR2 is SVGIG (reference sequence). CDR3 length: 15 amino acids. Trimming took 0 bases from V and 4 from J, leaving 10 bases between them. The CDR3 DNA sequence: TGTGCCTGGAGTGTACACAAGTCCGGGGCCAACGTCCTGACTTTC. Translating it yields CAWSVHKSGANVLTF. Complete variable domain (other parts from reference TRBV30 and TRBJ2-6): SQTIHQWPATLVQPVGSPLSLECTVEGTSNPNLYWYRQAAGRGLQLLFYSVGIGQISSEVPQNLSASRPQDRQFILSSKKLLLSDSGFYLCAWSVHKSGANVLTFGAGSRLTVL.

The chain employs TRBV27 and TRBJ2-7, with 12 positions matching TRBD2. This CDR3 is 15 amino acids long. The V and J ends lost 3 bases and 7 bases, in that order; junction bases with no gene match: 7. Per germline, CDR1 MNHEY and CDR2 SMNVEV (reference sequence). DNA of the CDR3: TGTGCCAGCAGTTTGCTCGACGGACTAGCGGGAGAGCAGTACTTC. It is translated as CASSLLDGLAGEQYF.

V is TRBV19 and J is TRBJ1-1; tentative D call: TRBD1 (6 bases). This CDR3 has 13 residues. Trimming shortened V by 5 bases and J by 3 bases, and 10 bases separated the two germline ends. Looked up from germline, CDR1 is LNHDA and CDR2 is SQIVND (reference sequence). The CDR3 loop reads CASSLYRDTEAFF. CDR3 nucleotide sequence: TGTGCCAGTAGTCTATACAGGGACACTGAAGCTTTCTTT.